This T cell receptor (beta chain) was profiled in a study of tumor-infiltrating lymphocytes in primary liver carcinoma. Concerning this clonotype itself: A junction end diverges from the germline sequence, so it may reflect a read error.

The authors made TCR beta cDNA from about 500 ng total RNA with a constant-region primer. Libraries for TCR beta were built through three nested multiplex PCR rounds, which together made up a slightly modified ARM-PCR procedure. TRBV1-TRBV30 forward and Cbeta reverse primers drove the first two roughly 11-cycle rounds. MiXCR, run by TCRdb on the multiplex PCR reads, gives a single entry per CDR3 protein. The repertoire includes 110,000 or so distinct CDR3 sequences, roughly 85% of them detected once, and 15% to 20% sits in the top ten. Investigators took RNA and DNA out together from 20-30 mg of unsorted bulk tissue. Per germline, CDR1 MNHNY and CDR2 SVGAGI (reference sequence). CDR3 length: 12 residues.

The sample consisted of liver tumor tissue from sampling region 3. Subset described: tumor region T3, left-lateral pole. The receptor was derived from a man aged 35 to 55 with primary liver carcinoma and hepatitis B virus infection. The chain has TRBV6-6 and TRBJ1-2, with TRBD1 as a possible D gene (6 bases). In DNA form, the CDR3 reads TGTGCCTTACAGGGTGATGGGTATGACTACACCTTC. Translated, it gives CALQGDGYDYTF.